This paragraph covers one TCR beta chain sequence. Its antigen remains unidentified. Base-call qualities are not available, and no considerably larger clone is one nucleotide away. Library preparation used the immunoSEQ multiplex PCR assay. TCRdb stores this immuneACCESS table with in-frame sequences only. Part of the clones is absent; in the studies checked, under half of the shortfall reflects unresolved V genes, and no reason is known for the rest. The table for this sample lists about 67,000 clones; approximately 90% of them were counted only once. Together, the top ten hold more than 2.5% of the sample. The record originates from a study of T cell changes during pregnancy in multiple sclerosis (dated by TCRdb to between 2017 and 2020). General notes on the study: The study examined how the T cell repertoire changed over the course of pregnancy in women with multiple sclerosis.

CDR1 is given as ENHRY and CDR2 as SYGVKD, both from the germline V gene. The CDR3 goes from the cysteine to the phenylalanine over 13 residues. Kept here is only the CDR3 DNA, which spans 39 bases and is read in frame from base 1. The germline ends are 11 bases apart after V is trimmed by 4 bases and J by 5 bases. The sequence joins TRBV10-3 to TRBJ1-2; no D segment can be confidently identified. Sequenced material: peripheral blood, taken in the second trimester of pregnancy. This receptor was identified in a female donor in good health, enrolled as a control in a pregnancy study. The DNA reads TGTGCCATCAGTGGTCGGGTAAGGTATGGCTACACCTTC. Translated, this gives CAISGRVRYGYTF.